This T cell receptor beta chain comes out of a study of T cells in Graves' hyperthyroidism and ophthalmopathy. Study background: Peripheral blood specimens were obtained at initial diagnosis, prior to any treatment. Study observations and caveats: Separating ophthalmopathy from stable hyperthyroidism was achieved by a 13 V-J model.

Many counts were recorded for this clonotype. The antigen remains unidentified. Extraction of PBMCs used around 9.6 ml of fresh peripheral blood. The CDR3 regions of TCR beta were amplified from RNA transcripts. A first-round RT-PCR of the TCR CDR3 used the HTBI primer set. Via MiXCR, TCRdb re-called the multiplex PCR reads, giving one row per CDR3 protein. There are about 210,000 distinct CDR3 sequences in the sample; roughly 17% occur only once, and approximately 50% lies in the top ten. V was clipped by 0 bases and J by 7 bases, with 10 bases between them. The CDR3 runs 13 residues. Germline CDR1 reads LGHNA; CDR2 reads YNFKEQ.

The chain couples TRBV4-2 to TRBJ2-7; D remains ambiguous. The source is a man aged 45-65 years with Graves' hyperthyroidism. Sequencing was done on a sample of blood. The CDR3 DNA reads as TGTGCCAGCAGCCAAGATATTGCGCGAGAGCAGTACTTC. Protein sequence: CASSQDIAREQYF.